These T cell receptor beta chains were read from a single sample in a study of blood T cell repertoires in COVID-19. Sequencing used immunoSEQ multiplex PCR; TCRdb keeps in-frame clones, though not all of them. The sample contains about 34,000 clones, approximately 90% of which appear only once. The sequenced sample consisted of peripheral blood. The receptor source for this set is a man aged 60-69 years with active or convalescent COVID-19. Each CDR3 is given with its conserved first and last residue.

CDR3 length	V gene	CDR3 protein
15	TRBV25-1	CASSEPGQPNSPLHF
17	TRBV4-1	CASSQGTLQGNQETQYF
14	TRBV10-1	CASSASGGALEQFF
14	TRBV5-5	CASSLAGTENIQYF
14	TRBV19	CASSTQDSNQPQHF
15	TRBV24-1	CATSDNREGGNTIYF
14	TRBV25-1	CASRPGSPGNTIYF
18	TRBV7-9	CASQSPRTSGTAYNEQFF
15	TRBV9	CASSGQGRRGNTIYF
15	TRBV25-1	CASSNRRDRLYEQYF
13	TRBV7-2	CASSWDRGEKLFF
14	TRBV11-2	CASSMSGTYNEQFF
13	TRBV12-3/TRBV12-4	CASSLPPAGELFF
12	TRBV12-3/TRBV12-4	CASSPNLETQYF
16	TRBV6-6	CASSGGQGSSNYGYTF
13	TRBV19	CASSRIANTEAFF
16	TRBV7-2	CASSLGGGTRVGELFF
16	TRBV7-3	CASSPLLAPNTGELFF
18	TRBV6-1	CASSEGTGGYSRPYEQYF
15	TRBV2	CASSDGLSGANVLTF
15	TRBV7-3	CASSLSPGQSYEQYF
12	TRBV21-1	CTRGGGGYGYTF
16	TRBV14	CASSQPTGLANYGYTF
15	TRBV5-1	CASSLVRQGTGELFF
16	TRBV19	CASSVLPAGGTDTQYF
14	TRBV19	CASSIPRGRTEAFF
15	TRBV28	CASSPGQGITKKLFF
13	TRBV27	CASSLRRAGGYTF
14	TRBV4-2	CASSRGQLNTEAFF
15	TRBV18	CASSLRQGTNYGYTF
14	TRBV6-2/TRBV6-3	CASSRAFSGNTIYF
15	TRBV7-2	CASSLTGMGYYGYTF
16	TRBV15	CATSREGSSYNSPLHF
12	TRBV29-1	CSVGRGDDEQYF
16	TRBV28	CASSARQGQYNTEAFF
16	TRBV7-3	CASSLAGGYQGDTQYF
14	TRBV2	CASSGLTGNTEAFF
13	TRBV12-3/TRBV12-4	CASSFGQDTEAFF
16	TRBV20-1	CSASGGDAGGNQPQHF
15	TRBV3-1/TRBV3-2	CASSHYGVGYNEQFF